This T cell receptor (beta chain) was recovered during a study of blood T cell repertoires in COVID-19. Study context: There were acute and convalescent COVID-19 samples, and they came from the United States, Italy and Spain.

V was pared by 2 bases and J by 3 bases, with 9 bases of the junction left unmatched. Germline V lookup: CDR1 MDHEN, CDR2 SYDVKM. The CDR3 runs 17 residues. This clone came up once. Here immunoSEQ multiplex PCR was the method, and the copy in TCRdb shows in-frame clones only, minus some. The profile shows approximately 300,000 clones, under 90% of them singletons. The sequenced sample consisted of PBMCs or T cells enriched from blood (not recorded which). The source is a woman aged 18-30 years who had recovered from COVID-19. The chain links TRBV28 to TRBJ1-1, with TRBD1 identical over 10 bases. The CDR3 DNA sequence: TGTGCCAGCAGTTTACGGGACAGGGGCCGGAGGGACACTGAAGCTTTCTTT. Translation gives CASSLRDRGRRDTEAFF.